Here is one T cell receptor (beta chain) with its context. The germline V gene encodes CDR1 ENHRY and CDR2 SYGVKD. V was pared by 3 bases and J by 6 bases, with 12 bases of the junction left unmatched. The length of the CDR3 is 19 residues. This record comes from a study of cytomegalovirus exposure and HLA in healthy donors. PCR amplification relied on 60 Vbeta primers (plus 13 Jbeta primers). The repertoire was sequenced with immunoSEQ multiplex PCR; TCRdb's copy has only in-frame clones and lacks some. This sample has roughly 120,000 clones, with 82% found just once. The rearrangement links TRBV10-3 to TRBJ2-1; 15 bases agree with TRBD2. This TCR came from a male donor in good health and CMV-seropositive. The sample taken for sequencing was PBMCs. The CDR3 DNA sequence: TGTGCCATCAGTGACCGGACTAGCGGGAGGGCCCTTATGGGCAATGAGCAGTTCTTC. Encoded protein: CAISDRTSGRALMGNEQFF.